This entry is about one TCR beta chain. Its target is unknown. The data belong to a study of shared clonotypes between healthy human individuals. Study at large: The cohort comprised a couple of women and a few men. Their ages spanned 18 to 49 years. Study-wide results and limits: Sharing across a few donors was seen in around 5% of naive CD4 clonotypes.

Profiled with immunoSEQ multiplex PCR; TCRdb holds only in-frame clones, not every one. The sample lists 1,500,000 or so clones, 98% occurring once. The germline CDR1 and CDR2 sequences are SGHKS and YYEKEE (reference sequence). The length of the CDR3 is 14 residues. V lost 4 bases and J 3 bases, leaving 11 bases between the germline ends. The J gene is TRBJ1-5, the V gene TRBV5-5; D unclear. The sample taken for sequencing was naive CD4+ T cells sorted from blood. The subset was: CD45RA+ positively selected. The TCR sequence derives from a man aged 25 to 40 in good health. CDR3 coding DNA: TGTGCCAGCAGCCGGTATGAATTCAATCAGCCCCAGCATTTT. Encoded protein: CASSRYEFNQPQHF.